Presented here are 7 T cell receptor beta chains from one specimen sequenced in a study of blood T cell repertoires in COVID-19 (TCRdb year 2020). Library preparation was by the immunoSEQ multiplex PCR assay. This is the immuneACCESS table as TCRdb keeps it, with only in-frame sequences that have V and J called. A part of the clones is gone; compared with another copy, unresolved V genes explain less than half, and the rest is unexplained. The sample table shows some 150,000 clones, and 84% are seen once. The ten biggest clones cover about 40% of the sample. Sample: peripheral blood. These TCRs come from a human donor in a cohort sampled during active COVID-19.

CDR3 sequence reads: CASGAGGLGETQYF. DNA for the CDR3: TGTGCCAGCGGGGCAGGGGGACTAGGAGAGACCCAGTACTTC. The V call is TRBV9, the J call TRBJ2-5; possible D gene TRBD2, 8 bases. This CDR3 is 14 amino acids long. Germline V gives CDR1 SGDLS, CDR2 YYNGEE. V lost 7 bases to trimming and J lost 4 bases, with 17 bases between them.

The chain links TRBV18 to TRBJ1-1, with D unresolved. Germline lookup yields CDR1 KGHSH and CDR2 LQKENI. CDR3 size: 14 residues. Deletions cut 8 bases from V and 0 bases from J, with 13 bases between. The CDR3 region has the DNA TGTGCCAGCCAACGATCGAGCCTGAACACTGAAGCTTTCTTT. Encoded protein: CASQRSSLNTEAFF. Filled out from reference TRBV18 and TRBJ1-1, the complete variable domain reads NAGVMQNPRHLVRRRGQEARLRCSPMKGHSHVYWYRQLPEEGLKFMVYLQKENIIDESGMPKERFSAEFPKEGPSILRIQQVVRGDSAAYFCASQRSSLNTEAFFGQGTRLTVV.

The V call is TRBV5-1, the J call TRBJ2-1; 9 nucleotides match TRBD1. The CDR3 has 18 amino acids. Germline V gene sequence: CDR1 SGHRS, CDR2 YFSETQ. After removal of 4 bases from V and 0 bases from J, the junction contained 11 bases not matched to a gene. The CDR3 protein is CASSALRRQGDSYNEQFF. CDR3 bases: TGCGCCAGCAGCGCATTACGTAGACAGGGGGACTCCTACAATGAGCAGTTCTTC.

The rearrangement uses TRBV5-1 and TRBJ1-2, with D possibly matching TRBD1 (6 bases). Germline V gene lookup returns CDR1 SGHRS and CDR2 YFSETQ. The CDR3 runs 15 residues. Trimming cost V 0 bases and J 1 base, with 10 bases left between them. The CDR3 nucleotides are TGCGCCAGCAGCTTGGCGGGAGGGGGTAACTATGGCTACACCTTC. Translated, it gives CASSLAGGGNYGYTF.

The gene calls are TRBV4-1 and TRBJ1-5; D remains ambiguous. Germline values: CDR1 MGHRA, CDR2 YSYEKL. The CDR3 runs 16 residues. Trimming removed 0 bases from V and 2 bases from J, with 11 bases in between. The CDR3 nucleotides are TGCGCCAGCAGCCAAGATCTGGGTGGGCGCAATCAGCCCCAGCATTTT. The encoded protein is CASSQDLGGRNQPQHF.

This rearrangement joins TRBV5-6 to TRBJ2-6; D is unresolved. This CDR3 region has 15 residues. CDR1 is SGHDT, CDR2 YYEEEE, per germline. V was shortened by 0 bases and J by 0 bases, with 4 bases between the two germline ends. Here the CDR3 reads CASSLGGSGANVLTF. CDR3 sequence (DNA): TGTGCCAGCAGCTTGGGAGGCTCTGGGGCCAACGTCCTGACTTTC.

The CDR3 sequence: CASSIRGDSPLHF. The DNA for the CDR3 is TGTGCCAGTAGTATCCGGGGGGATTCACCCCTCCACTTT. The genes are TRBV19 and TRBJ1-6; D is possibly TRBD1 (5 bases). The V and J ends lost 3 bases and 8 bases respectively, with 8 bases between them. The CDR3 loop spans 13 amino acids. The germline CDR1 and CDR2 sequences are LNHDA and SQIVND (reference sequence). The complete variable domain, with remaining parts taken from reference TRBV19 and TRBJ1-6, reads DGGITQSPKYLFRKEGQNVTLSCEQNLNHDAMYWYRQDPGQGLRLIYYSQIVNDFQKGDIAEGYSVSREKKESFPLTVTSAQKNPTAFYLCASSIRGDSPLHFGNGTRLTVT.